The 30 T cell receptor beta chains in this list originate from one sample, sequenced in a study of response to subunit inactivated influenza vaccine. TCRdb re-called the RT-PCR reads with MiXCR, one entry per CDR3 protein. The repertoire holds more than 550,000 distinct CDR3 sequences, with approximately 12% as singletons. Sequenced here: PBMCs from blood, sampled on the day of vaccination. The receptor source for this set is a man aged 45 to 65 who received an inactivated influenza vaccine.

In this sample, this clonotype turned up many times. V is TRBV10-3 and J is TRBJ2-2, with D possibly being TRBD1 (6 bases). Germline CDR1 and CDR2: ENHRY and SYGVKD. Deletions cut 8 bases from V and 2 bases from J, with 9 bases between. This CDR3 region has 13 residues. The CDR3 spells CAIVDSNTGELFF. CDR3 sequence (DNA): TGTGCCATCGTGGACAGCAACACCGGGGAGCTGTTTTTT.

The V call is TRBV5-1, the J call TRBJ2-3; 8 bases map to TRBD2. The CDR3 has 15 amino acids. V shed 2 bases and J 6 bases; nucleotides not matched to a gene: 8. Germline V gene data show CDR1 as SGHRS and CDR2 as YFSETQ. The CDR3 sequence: CASSFQGREADTQYF. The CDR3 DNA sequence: TGCGCCAGCAGCTTTCAGGGGCGGGAGGCGGATACGCAGTATTTT.

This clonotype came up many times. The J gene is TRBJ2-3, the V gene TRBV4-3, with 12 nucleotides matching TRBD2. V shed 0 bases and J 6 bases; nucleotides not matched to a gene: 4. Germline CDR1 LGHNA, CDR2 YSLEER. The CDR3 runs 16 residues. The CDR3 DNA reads TGCGCCAGCAGCCAAGAAACTAGCGGGGGGCGGGATACGCAGTATTTT. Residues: CASSQETSGGRDTQYF.

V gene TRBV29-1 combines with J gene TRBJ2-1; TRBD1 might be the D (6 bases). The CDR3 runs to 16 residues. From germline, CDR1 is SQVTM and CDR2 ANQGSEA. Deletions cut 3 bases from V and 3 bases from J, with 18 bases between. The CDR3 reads CSVDIGEGGFYNEQFF. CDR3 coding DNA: TGCAGCGTTGATATAGGAGAAGGGGGATTCTACAATGAGCAGTTCTTC.

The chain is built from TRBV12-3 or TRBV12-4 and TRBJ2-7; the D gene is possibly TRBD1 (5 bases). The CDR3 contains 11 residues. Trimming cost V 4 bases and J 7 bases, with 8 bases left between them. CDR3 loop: CASSSGLEQYF. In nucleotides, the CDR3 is TGTGCCAGCAGTTCAGGGCTTGAGCAGTACTTC.

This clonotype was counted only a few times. This CDR3 reads CASSLIRGTEAFF. CDR3 sequence (DNA): TGTGCCAGCAGCTTAATAAGGGGCACTGAAGCTTTCTTT. This chain connects TRBV7-3 to TRBJ1-1, with D possibly TRBD1 on 5 matching bases. The CDR3 runs 13 residues. Trimming pared 1 base from V and 4 bases from J, leaving 7 bases between. Germline lookup yields CDR1 SGHTA and CDR2 FQGTGA.

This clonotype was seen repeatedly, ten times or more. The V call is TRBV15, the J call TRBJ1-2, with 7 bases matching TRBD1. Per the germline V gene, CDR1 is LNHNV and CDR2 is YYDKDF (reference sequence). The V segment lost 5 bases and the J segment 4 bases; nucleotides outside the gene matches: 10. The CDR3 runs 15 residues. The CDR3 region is CATSPRGDSFYGYTF. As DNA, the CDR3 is TGTGCCACCAGCCCACGCGGGGACAGCTTCTATGGCTACACCTTC.

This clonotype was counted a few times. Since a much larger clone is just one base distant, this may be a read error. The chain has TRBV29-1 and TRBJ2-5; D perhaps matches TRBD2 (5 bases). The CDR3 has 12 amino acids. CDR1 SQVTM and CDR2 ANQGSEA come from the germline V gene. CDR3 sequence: CSVEAGRESQYF. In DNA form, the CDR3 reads TGCAGCGTTGAGGCGGGTAGAGAGAGCCAGTACTTC.

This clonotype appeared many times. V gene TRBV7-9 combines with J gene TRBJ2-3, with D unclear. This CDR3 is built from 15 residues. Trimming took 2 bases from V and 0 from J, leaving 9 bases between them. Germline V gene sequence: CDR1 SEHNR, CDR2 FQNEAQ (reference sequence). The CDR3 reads CASSLLGLSTDTQYF. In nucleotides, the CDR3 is TGTGCCAGCAGCTTACTAGGATTGAGCACAGATACGCAGTATTTT.

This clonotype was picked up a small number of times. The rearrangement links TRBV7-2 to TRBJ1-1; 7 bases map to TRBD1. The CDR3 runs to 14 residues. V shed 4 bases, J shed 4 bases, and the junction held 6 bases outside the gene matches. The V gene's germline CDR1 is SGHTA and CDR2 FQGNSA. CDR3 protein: CASSSNRGGTEAFF. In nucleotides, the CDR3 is TGTGCCAGCAGCTCCAACAGGGGAGGCACTGAAGCTTTCTTT.

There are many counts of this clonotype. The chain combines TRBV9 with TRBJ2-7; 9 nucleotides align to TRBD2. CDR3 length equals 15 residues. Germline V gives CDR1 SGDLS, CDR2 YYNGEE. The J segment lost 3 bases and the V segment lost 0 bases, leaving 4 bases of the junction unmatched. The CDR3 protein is CASSVGSGSYYEQYF. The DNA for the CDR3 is TGTGCCAGCAGCGTAGGTAGCGGGAGTTACTACGAGCAGTACTTC.

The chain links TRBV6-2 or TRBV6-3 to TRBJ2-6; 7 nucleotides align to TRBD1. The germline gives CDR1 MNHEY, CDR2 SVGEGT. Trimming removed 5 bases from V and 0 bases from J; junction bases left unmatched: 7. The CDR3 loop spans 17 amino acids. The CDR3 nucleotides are TGTGCCAGCAGTCGACGGGACAGCGCCTCTGGGGCCAACGTCCTGACTTTC. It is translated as CASSRRDSASGANVLTF.

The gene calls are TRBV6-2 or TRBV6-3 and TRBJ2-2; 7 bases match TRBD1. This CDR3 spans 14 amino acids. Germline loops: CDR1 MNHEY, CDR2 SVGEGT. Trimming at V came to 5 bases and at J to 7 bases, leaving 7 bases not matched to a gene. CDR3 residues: CASSRGTAGGELFF. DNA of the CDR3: TGTGCCAGCAGTAGGGGGACAGCAGGCGGGGAGCTGTTTTTT.

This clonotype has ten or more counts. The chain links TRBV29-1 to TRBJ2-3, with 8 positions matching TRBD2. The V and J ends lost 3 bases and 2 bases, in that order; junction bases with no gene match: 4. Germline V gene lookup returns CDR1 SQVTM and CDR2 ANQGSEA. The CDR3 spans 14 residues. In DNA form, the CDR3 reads TGCAGCGTTGAGATCGGGGGGGCCACAGATACGCAGTATTTT. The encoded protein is CSVEIGGATDTQYF.

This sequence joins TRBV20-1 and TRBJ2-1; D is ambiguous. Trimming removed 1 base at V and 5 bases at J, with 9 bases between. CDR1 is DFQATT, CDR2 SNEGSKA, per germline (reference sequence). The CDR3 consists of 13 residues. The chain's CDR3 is CSARGTANNEQFF. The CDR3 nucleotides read TGCAGTGCTAGAGGGACCGCCAACAATGAGCAGTTCTTC.

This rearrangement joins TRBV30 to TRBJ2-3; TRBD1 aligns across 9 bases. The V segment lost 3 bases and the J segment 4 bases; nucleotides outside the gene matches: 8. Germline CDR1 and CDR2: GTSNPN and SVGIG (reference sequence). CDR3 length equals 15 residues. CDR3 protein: CAWRLGQGWADTQYF. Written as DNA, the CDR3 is TGTGCCTGGAGACTGGGACAGGGCTGGGCAGATACGCAGTATTTT.

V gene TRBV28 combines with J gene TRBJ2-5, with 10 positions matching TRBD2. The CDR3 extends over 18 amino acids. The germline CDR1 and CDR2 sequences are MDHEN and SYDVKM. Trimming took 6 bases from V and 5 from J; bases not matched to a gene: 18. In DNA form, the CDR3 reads TGTGCCAGCAGCCCTAGACTAGCGGGTATCCAAGGGCGGGAGACCCAGTACTTC. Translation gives CASSPRLAGIQGRETQYF.

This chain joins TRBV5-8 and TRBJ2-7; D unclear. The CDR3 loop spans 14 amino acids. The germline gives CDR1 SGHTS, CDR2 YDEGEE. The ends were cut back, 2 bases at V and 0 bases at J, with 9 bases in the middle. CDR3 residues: CASSLRVASYEQYF. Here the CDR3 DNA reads TGTGCCAGCAGCTTACGGGTCGCCTCCTACGAGCAGTACTTC.

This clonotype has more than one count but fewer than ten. The CDR3 DNA follows: TGTGCCAGCCGCTCCAGGGGGAGTACCGGGGAGCTGTTTTTT. This translates into CASRSRGSTGELFF. This rearrangement joins TRBV28 to TRBJ2-2; 7 positions agree with TRBD1. V lost 8 bases to trimming and J lost 5 bases; unmatched junction nucleotides: 8. The CDR3 runs 14 residues. Germline V gives CDR1 MDHEN, CDR2 SYDVKM.

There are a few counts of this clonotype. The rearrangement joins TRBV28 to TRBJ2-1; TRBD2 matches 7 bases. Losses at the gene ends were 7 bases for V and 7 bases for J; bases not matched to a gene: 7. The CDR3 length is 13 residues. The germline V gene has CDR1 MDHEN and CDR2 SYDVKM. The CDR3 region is CASTGGGRNEQFF. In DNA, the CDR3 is TGTGCCAGCACTGGGGGGGGACGGAATGAGCAGTTCTTC.

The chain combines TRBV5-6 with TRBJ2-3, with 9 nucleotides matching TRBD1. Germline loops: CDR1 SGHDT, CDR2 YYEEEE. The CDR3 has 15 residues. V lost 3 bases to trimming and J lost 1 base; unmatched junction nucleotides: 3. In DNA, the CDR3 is TGTGCCAGCAGCTATCGGACAGGGGGCACAGATACGCAGTATTTT. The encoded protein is CASSYRTGGTDTQYF.

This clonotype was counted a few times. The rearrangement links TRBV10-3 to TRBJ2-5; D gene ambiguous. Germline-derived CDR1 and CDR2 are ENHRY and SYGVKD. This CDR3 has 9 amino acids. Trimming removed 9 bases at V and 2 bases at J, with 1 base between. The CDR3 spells CAIQETQYF. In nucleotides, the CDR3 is TGTGCCATTCAAGAGACCCAGTACTTC.

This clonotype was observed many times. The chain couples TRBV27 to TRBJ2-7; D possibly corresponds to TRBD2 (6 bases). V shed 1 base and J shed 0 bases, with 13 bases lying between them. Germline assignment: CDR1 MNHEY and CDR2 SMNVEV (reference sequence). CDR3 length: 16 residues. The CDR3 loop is CASSLFGGVSSYEQYF. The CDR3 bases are TGTGCCAGCAGTTTATTCGGCGGGGTTAGCTCCTACGAGCAGTACTTC.

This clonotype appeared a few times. This CDR3 reads CASSLDGFTQPQHF. In DNA, the CDR3 is TGTGCCAGCAGCTTAGACGGGTTTACTCAGCCCCAGCATTTT. The chain links TRBV11-2 to TRBJ1-5, with unresolved D. Germline V gene lookup returns CDR1 SGHAT and CDR2 FQNNGV. The V end lost 0 bases, the J end lost 6 bases, and 9 bases lay between the germline ends. CDR3 length: 14 amino acids.

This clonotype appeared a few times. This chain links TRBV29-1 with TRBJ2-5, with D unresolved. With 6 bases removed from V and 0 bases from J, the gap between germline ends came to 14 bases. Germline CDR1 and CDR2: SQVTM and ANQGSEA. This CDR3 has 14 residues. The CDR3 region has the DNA TGCAGCGTCGGACGCGGAAACTACCAAGAGACCCAGTACTTC. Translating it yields CSVGRGNYQETQYF. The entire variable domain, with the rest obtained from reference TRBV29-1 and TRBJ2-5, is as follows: SAVISQKPSRDICQRGTSLTIQCQVDSQVTMMFWYRQQPGQSLTLIATANQGSEATYESGFVIDKFPISRPNLTFSTLTVSNMSPEDSSIYLCSVGRGNYQETQYFGPGTRLLVL.

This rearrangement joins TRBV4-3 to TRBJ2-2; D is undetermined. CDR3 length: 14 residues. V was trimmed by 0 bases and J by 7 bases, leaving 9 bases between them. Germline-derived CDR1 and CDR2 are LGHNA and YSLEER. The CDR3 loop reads CASSQDRTIGELFF. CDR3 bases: TGCGCCAGCAGCCAAGATAGGACGATCGGGGAGCTGTTTTTT.

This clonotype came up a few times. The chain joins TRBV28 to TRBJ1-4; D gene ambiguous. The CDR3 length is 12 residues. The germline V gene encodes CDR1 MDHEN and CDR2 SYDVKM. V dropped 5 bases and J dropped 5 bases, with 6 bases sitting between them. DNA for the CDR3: TGTGCCAGCAGTCCGGCGAATGAAAAACTGTTTTTT. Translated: CASSPANEKLFF.

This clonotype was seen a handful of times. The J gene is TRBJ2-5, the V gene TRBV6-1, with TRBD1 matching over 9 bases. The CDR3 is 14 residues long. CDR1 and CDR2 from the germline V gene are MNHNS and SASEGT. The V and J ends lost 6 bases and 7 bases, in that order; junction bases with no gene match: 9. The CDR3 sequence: CASRQGAGARTQYF. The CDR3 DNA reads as TGTGCCAGCAGACAGGGGGCCGGAGCCAGGACCCAGTACTTC.

CDR3 sequence reads: CASRRTAGEQYF. The CDR3 nucleotides read TGTGCCAGCAGAAGGACAGCGGGCGAGCAGTACTTC. V usage is TRBV6-5 and J usage is TRBJ2-7; either TRBD1 or TRBD2 may supply D (6 bases each). This CDR3 has 12 residues. Germline V CDR1 and CDR2: MNHEY, SVGAGI. Trimming left V 6 bases short and J 6 bases short, with 12 bases between.

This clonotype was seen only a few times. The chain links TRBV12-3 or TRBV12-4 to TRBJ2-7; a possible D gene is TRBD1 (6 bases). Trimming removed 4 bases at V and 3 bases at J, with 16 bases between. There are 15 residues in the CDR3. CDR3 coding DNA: TGTGCCAGCAGTTCGGACAGCTCTAATTTCTACGAGCAGTACTTC. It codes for CASSSDSSNFYEQYF.